Below, 27 T cell receptor beta chains from the same sample are listed, as sequenced in a study of early T cells in non-severe SARS-CoV-2 infection. MiXCR, run by TCRdb on the 5' RACE reads, gives a single entry per CDR3 protein. The sample has 50,000 to 65,000 distinct CDR3 sequences, roughly 12% seen once. The source material was whole blood, sampled at baseline. The receptors were gathered from an adult who was a healthcare worker with PCR-confirmed SARS-CoV-2 infection or an uninfected control (not recorded which).

The chain links TRBV11-2 to TRBJ2-4; TRBD2 matches 10 bases. CDR3 length equals 15 residues. Trimming cost V 3 bases and J 9 bases; bases outside gene matches: 8. The germline V gene encodes CDR1 SGHAT and CDR2 FQNNGV. The CDR3 DNA follows: TGTGCCAGCAGCTTCAGCGGGGGGGCCGCTTTCATTCAGTACTTC. Its translation: CASSFSGGAAFIQYF.

J is TRBJ1-6 and V is TRBV9, with D possibly matching TRBD1 (5 bases). Germline-derived CDR1 and CDR2 are SGDLS and YYNGEE. The CDR3 sequence is 15 residues long. Trimming removed 3 bases from V and 7 bases from J, with 14 bases in between. This CDR3 reads CASSDTGRQNSPLHF. The DNA for the CDR3 is TGTGCCAGCAGCGATACCGGTAGACAGAATTCACCCCTCCACTTT.

The rearrangement joins TRBV19 to TRBJ1-5; D is uncertain. This CDR3 region has 17 residues. The germline V gene encodes CDR1 LNHDA and CDR2 SQIVND (reference sequence). The V and J ends lost 7 bases and 0 bases respectively, with 19 bases between them. CDR3 loop: CASTKRSPTNSNQPQHF. CDR3 in DNA: TGTGCCAGTACCAAGAGGTCTCCAACAAATAGCAATCAGCCCCAGCATTTT.

This clonotype was seen at least ten times. The V call is TRBV7-2, the J call TRBJ2-7, with 9 bases lining up with TRBD1. CDR3 length: 15 residues. Germline CDR1 reads SGHTA; CDR2 reads FQGNSA. J gave up 5 bases and V 0 bases, and 5 bases lay outside the gene matches. CDR3 in amino acids: CASSLAPGQGDEQYF. CDR3 bases: TGTGCCAGCAGCTTAGCGCCGGGACAGGGCGACGAGCAGTACTTC.

This clonotype was seen many times. This chain joins TRBV13 and TRBJ2-3; 8 nucleotides match TRBD2. CDR3 size: 15 residues. V shed 6 bases and J 3 bases; nucleotides not matched to a gene: 8. Germline-derived CDR1 and CDR2 are PRHDT and FYEKMQ (reference sequence). CDR3 protein: CASSPAGGKTDTQYF. The CDR3 DNA follows: TGTGCCAGCAGTCCTGCGGGGGGAAAGACAGATACGCAGTATTTT.

This clonotype was recorded a few times. The chain couples TRBV7-6 to TRBJ1-2; TRBD1 agrees at 9 bases. The J segment lost 6 bases and the V segment lost 4 bases, leaving 6 bases of the junction unmatched. This CDR3 is 14 amino acids long. CDR1 and CDR2 from the germline V gene are SGHVS and FNYEAQ. In DNA form, the CDR3 reads TGTGCCAGCAGCTCGGGGACAGGGCAGGATGGCTACACCTTC. This translates into CASSSGTGQDGYTF.

The chain recombines TRBV19 with TRBJ1-1; weak D call: TRBD1 (6 bases). V lost 5 bases, J lost 11 bases, and 18 bases lay in between. The CDR3 contains 13 residues. CDR1 is LNHDA, CDR2 SQIVND, per germline (reference sequence). The CDR3 DNA follows: TGTGCCAGTAGTCCCAGGGGAACGGAAGGGGCTTTCTTT. It is translated as CASSPRGTEGAFF.

The rearrangement uses TRBV11-2 and TRBJ1-5; no definite D call. The germline V gene has CDR1 SGHAT and CDR2 FQNNGV. The length of the CDR3 is 14 residues. V lost 2 bases to trimming and J lost 0 bases, with 5 bases between them. The CDR3 sequence: CASSLTDSNQPQHF. CDR3 DNA sequence: TGTGCCAGCAGCTTAACAGATAGCAATCAGCCCCAGCATTTT.

V gene TRBV3-1 combines with J gene TRBJ2-7; 10 bases agree with TRBD1. From germline, CDR1 is LGHDT and CDR2 YNNKEL (reference sequence). Trimming at V came to 3 bases and at J to 5 bases, leaving 7 bases not matched to a gene. The CDR3 length is 15 residues. This chain's CDR3 is CASSHVGTGVHEQYF. The CDR3 DNA is TGTGCCAGCAGCCATGTAGGGACAGGGGTCCACGAGCAGTACTTC.

Ten or more counts support this clonotype. The chain has TRBV7-2 and TRBJ2-3, with D uncertain. CDR3 length: 12 amino acids. CDR1 SGHTA and CDR2 FQGNSA come from the germline V gene. V lost 6 bases and J 6 bases, leaving 10 bases between the germline ends. CDR3 amino acids: CASRGGPDTQYF. Here the CDR3 DNA reads TGTGCCAGCAGGGGTGGCCCCGATACGCAGTATTTT.

This clonotype showed up just a few times. This chain links TRBV25-1 with TRBJ2-1; weak D call: TRBD2 (6 bases). V lost 6 bases to trimming and J lost 6 bases, with 18 bases between them. CDR1 is MGHDK and CDR2 is SYGVNS in the germline V gene. This CDR3 region has 15 residues. The CDR3 sequence is CASSLPLATRNEQFF. CDR3 bases: TGTGCCAGCAGCCTGCCCCTAGCGACTCGCAATGAGCAGTTCTTC.

The chain carries TRBV9 and TRBJ2-1; D is possibly TRBD2 (5 bases). CDR1 is SGDLS and CDR2 is YYNGEE in the germline V gene. This CDR3 spans 16 amino acids. V was pared by 4 bases and J by 0 bases, with 14 bases between. CDR3 loop: CASSRGLSGSYNEQFF. Written as DNA, the CDR3 is TGTGCCAGCAGCCGCGGCCTGAGCGGCTCCTACAATGAGCAGTTCTTC.

The rearrangement links TRBV9 to TRBJ2-7, with D perhaps matching TRBD1 (5 bases). Germline V gives CDR1 SGDLS, CDR2 YYNGEE. Between the trimmed V and J ends, which lost 4 bases and 5 bases, there was a span of 13 bases. The CDR3 loop spans 13 amino acids. The CDR3 spells CASSPSGFHEQYF. Written as DNA, the CDR3 is TGTGCCAGCAGCCCCTCAGGGTTCCACGAGCAGTACTTC.

This clonotype was counted a few times. The CDR3 region has the DNA TGTGCCAGCAGTTTACCTGGGCCGAACACTGAAGCTTTCTTT. Its translation is CASSLPGPNTEAFF. The chain employs TRBV27 and TRBJ1-1; D is uncertain. This CDR3 spans 14 amino acids. Trimming shortened V by 2 bases and J by 1 base, and 8 bases separated the two germline ends. Germline values: CDR1 MNHEY, CDR2 SMNVEV (reference sequence).

The chain links TRBV20-1 to TRBJ2-1, with D tentatively TRBD2 (6 bases). The germline CDR1 and CDR2 sequences are DFQATT and SNEGSKA (reference sequence). CDR3 length: 14 residues. V shed 5 bases and J shed 2 bases, with 13 bases lying between them. The CDR3 DNA is TGCAGTGCTTACCGGGGGACCGCCTACAATGAGCAGTTCTTC. It is translated as CSAYRGTAYNEQFF.

The chain joins TRBV7-8 to TRBJ2-1; D is possibly TRBD1 or TRBD2 (5 bases each). Trimming removed 3 bases from V and 8 bases from J, with 11 bases in between. Germline assignment: CDR1 SGHVS and CDR2 FQNEAQ. This CDR3 has 13 amino acids. CDR3 DNA: TGTGCCAGCAGCTTTGGGACGGCAGATGAGCAGTTCTTC. It yields the protein CASSFGTADEQFF.

V and J are TRBV6-6 and TRBJ1-1, with D tentatively TRBD1 (6 bases). Germline CDR1 is MNHNY and CDR2 is SVGAGI (reference sequence). CDR3 length: 14 amino acids. V was pared by 0 bases and J by 5 bases, with 10 bases between. In DNA form, the CDR3 reads TGTGCCAGCAGTTACTCACAGGGTCGTACTGAAGCTTTCTTT. This sequence encodes CASSYSQGRTEAFF.

The chain recombines TRBV10-3 with TRBJ2-7; D is perhaps TRBD1 (5 bases). Trimming removed 4 bases at V and 0 bases at J, with 10 bases between. Germline V gene data show CDR1 as ENHRY and CDR2 as SYGVKD. This CDR3 is 14 amino acids long. CDR3 nucleotides: TGTGCCATCAGTGGGACATCAAGCTCCTACGAGCAGTACTTC. Protein: CAISGTSSSYEQYF.

The chain joins TRBV20-1 to TRBJ2-5; 10 bases match TRBD2. Germline V CDR1 and CDR2: DFQATT, SNEGSKA (reference sequence). The CDR3 has 13 residues. Trimming removed 5 bases from V and 3 bases from J; junction bases left unmatched: 3. The CDR3 DNA sequence: TGCAGTGCTCCCCTAGCGGGGGAAGAGACCCAGTACTTC. Translating gives CSAPLAGEETQYF.

This clonotype was recorded a few times. V usage is TRBV12-5 and J usage is TRBJ2-7; D perhaps matches TRBD2 (6 bases). Germline V gene sequence: CDR1 LGHNT, CDR2 FRNRAP. The CDR3 is made up of 15 amino acids. Trimming stripped 5 bases from V and 0 bases from J, with 14 bases between. The CDR3 spells CASGPDGTSSYEQYF. The CDR3 nucleotides read TGTGCTAGTGGTCCGGACGGGACTTCCTCCTACGAGCAGTACTTC.

The V call is TRBV7-8, the J call TRBJ2-3; weak D call: TRBD2 (7 bases). Germline CDR1 SGHVS, CDR2 FQNEAQ. V was clipped by 5 bases and J by 3 bases, with 15 bases between them. The CDR3 consists of 15 residues. The CDR3 loop reads CASSPAGAWTDTQYF. Written as DNA, the CDR3 is TGTGCCAGCAGCCCCGCGGGGGCGTGGACAGATACGCAGTATTTT.

CDR3 loop: CASSLRGGSYEQYF. CDR3 DNA sequence: TGTGCCAGCAGCTTGCGAGGGGGGTCCTACGAGCAGTACTTC. The chain is built from TRBV5-4 and TRBJ2-7, with D perhaps TRBD1 or TRBD2 (6 bases each). The V end was cut by 1 base, the J end by 1 base, with 9 bases between. Germline values: CDR1 SGHNT, CDR2 YYREEE (reference sequence). This CDR3 region has 14 residues.

This clonotype was recorded a few times. The chain recombines TRBV10-1 with TRBJ2-7; D is unclear. CDR1 WNHNN and CDR2 SYGVQD come from the germline V gene (reference sequence). The CDR3 contains 11 residues. The V and J ends lost 10 bases and 4 bases respectively, with 11 bases between them. For the CDR3, the DNA is TGCGCCAACACACTGAATTACGAGCAGTACTTC. It specifies CANTLNYEQYF.

This clonotype turned up a few times. The CDR3 reads CASRETGDNQPQHF. DNA of the CDR3: TGTGCCAGCAGGGAGACAGGGGACAATCAGCCCCAGCATTTT. The chain joins TRBV6-2 or TRBV6-3 to TRBJ1-5; 8 positions agree with TRBD1. The ends lost 6 bases at V and 3 bases at J; junction bases unmatched: 4. The CDR3 runs 14 residues. The germline gives CDR1 MNHEY, CDR2 SVGEGT.

The gene calls are TRBV11-2 and TRBJ2-5; the match to TRBD2 covers 8 bases. This CDR3 is 16 amino acids long. The trim removed 5 bases at V and 2 bases at J, leaving 10 bases unmatched. Germline CDR1 is SGHAT and CDR2 is FQNNGV. CDR3 sequence (DNA): TGTGCCAGCAGCCCAATCCGACTAGCGAGACAAGAGACCCAGTACTTC. Amino acids: CASSPIRLARQETQYF.

This clonotype was recorded many times. CDR3 amino acids: CASSQGKGIGTDTQYF. For the CDR3, the DNA is TGTGCCAGCAGCCAGGGCAAGGGGATAGGCACAGATACGCAGTATTTT. The J gene is TRBJ2-3, the V gene TRBV11-3, with D possibly TRBD1 on 5 matching bases. CDR1 is SGHNT and CDR2 is YENEEA in the germline V gene. The CDR3 length is 16 residues. Trimming cost V 5 bases and J 1 base, with 16 bases left between them.

Ten or more counts support this clonotype. The chain combines TRBV29-1 with TRBJ2-4; TRBD1 is a possible D gene (5 bases). Germline CDR1 SQVTM, CDR2 ANQGSEA. This CDR3 is built from 12 residues. V shed 5 bases and J shed 6 bases, with 11 bases lying between them. The CDR3 sequence is CSVQGTINIQYF. The DNA of the CDR3 is TGCAGCGTTCAGGGCACGATAAACATTCAGTACTTC.